The next 16 T cell receptor beta chains were all read from a single sample in a study of T cells after posttransplantation cyclophosphamide. The method was immunoSEQ multiplex PCR; TCRdb's version includes in-frame clones alone and lacks a portion of them. The sample shows around 30,000 clones, approximately 90% of them seen only once. Sequenced: PBMCs. The receptors originated from a woman between 35 and 50 years old with a blood cancer, CMV-positive, and with a related stem cell donor.

The chain uses TRBV5-1 and TRBJ1-1; no firm D call. This CDR3 contains 17 residues. Per germline, CDR1 SGHRS and CDR2 YFSETQ. Trimming took off 5 bases at V and 1 base at J, with 21 bases between the two ends. The CDR3 region has the DNA TGCGCCAGCAGAGGCTTAATCCGGGAAGCTTCGAACACTGAAGCTTTCTTT. Protein product: CASRGLIREASNTEAFF.

The chain recombines TRBV18 with TRBJ2-1, with 7 bases identical to TRBD1. Trimming removed 3 bases from V and 8 bases from J; junction bases left unmatched: 4. The CDR3 runs to 13 residues. Germline loops: CDR1 KGHSH, CDR2 LQKENI. The CDR3 loop reads CASSPTGSDEQFF. CDR3 bases: TGTGCCAGCTCACCGACAGGGTCAGATGAGCAGTTCTTC.

This clone was picked up one time. CDR3 sequence reads: CASSHPGLAGGNEQFF. The CDR3 region has the DNA TGCGCCAGCAGCCATCCCGGACTAGCGGGGGGGAATGAGCAGTTCTTC. The rearrangement uses TRBV4-3 and TRBJ2-1, with 15 bases identical to TRBD2. CDR3 length equals 16 residues. The germline CDR1 and CDR2 sequences are LGHNA and YSLEER. Trimming removed 3 bases from V and 7 bases from J; junction bases left unmatched: 4.

V and J are TRBV9 and TRBJ1-2, with 7 bases fitting TRBD1. The V gene's germline CDR1 is SGDLS and CDR2 YYNGEE. This CDR3 is 13 amino acids long. With V trimmed by 0 bases and J by 6 bases, 2 bases remained unmatched. CDR3 DNA: TGTGCCAGCAGCGTAGCCAGGGGGAATGGCTACACCTTC. Translating gives CASSVARGNGYTF.

This clone appeared once. The chain is built from TRBV7-6 and TRBJ2-3; perhaps TRBD2 as D (5 bases). The CDR3 contains 14 residues. The germline V gene encodes CDR1 SGHVS and CDR2 FNYEAQ. The V gene lost 3 bases and the J gene lost 4 bases, with 11 bases spanning the gap. CDR3 sequence: CASSLRAGSDTQYF. CDR3 bases: TGTGCCAGCAGCTTGCGGGCCGGGTCAGATACGCAGTATTTT. Filled out from reference TRBV7-6 and TRBJ2-3, the complete variable domain reads GAGVSQSPRYKVTKRGQDVALRCDPISGHVSLYWYRQALGQGPEFLTYFNYEAQQDKSGLPNDRFSAERPEGSISTLTIQRTEQRDSAMYRCASSLRAGSDTQYFGPGTRLTVL.

V usage is TRBV9 and J usage is TRBJ2-5, with 9 positions matching TRBD2. The CDR3 has 16 amino acids. V gave up 0 bases and J gave up 4 bases; unmatched junction bases: 7. The germline V gene encodes CDR1 SGDLS and CDR2 YYNGEE. In DNA form, the CDR3 reads TGTGCCAGCAGCGTAGAGGAGCGGGGGGTTGGAGAGACCCAGTACTTC. Translation: CASSVEERGVGETQYF.

The chain combines TRBV11-2 with TRBJ2-2, with 15 bases identical to TRBD2. V lost 4 bases, J lost 5 bases, and 11 bases stayed unmatched. Per germline, CDR1 SGHAT and CDR2 FQNNGV. The length of the CDR3 is 19 residues. The CDR3 DNA sequence: TGTGCCAGCAGCTCACTTCGGACTAGCGGGGGGGCGAGAACCGGGGAGCTGTTTTTT. It codes for CASSSLRTSGGARTGELFF.

The V and J genes are TRBV6-5 and TRBJ1-1; D unclear. The V gene's germline CDR1 is MNHEY and CDR2 SVGAGI. This CDR3 is 14 amino acids long. The germline V and J ends were trimmed by 0 bases and 7 bases, with 12 bases remaining between them. The CDR3 nucleotides are TGTGCCAGCAGTTACTCGACCCGCGGCAATGAAGCTTTCTTT. It is translated as CASSYSTRGNEAFF.

Only a few counts were recorded for this clone. CDR3 amino acids: CASSAQRPTGVTGELFF. CDR3 bases: TGTGCCAGCAGCGCGCAACGGCCGACAGGGGTAACCGGGGAGCTGTTTTTT. The chain has TRBV7-2 and TRBJ2-2; 8 bases agree with TRBD1. The V gene end was trimmed by 5 bases and the J gene end by 5 bases; junction bases not matched to a gene: 13. The CDR3 length is 17 residues. Germline values: CDR1 SGHTA, CDR2 FQGNSA. The full variable domain, its missing parts supplied by reference TRBV7-2 and TRBJ2-2, is GAGVSQSPSNKVTEKGKDVELRCDPISGHTALYWYRQSLGQGLEFLIYFQGNSAPDKSGLPSDRFSAERTGGSVSTLTIQRTQQEDSAVYLCASSAQRPTGVTGELFFGEGSRLTVL.

This chain uses TRBV9 with TRBJ1-4; D might be TRBD1 (5 bases). From germline, CDR1 is SGDLS and CDR2 YYNGEE. V was clipped by 5 bases and J by 8 bases, with 13 bases between them. The CDR3 consists of 13 residues. CDR3 in DNA: TGTGCCAGCAGAGGGAGGGGAGAAGAAAAACTGTTTTTT. Encoded protein: CASRGRGEEKLFF.

V is TRBV6-5 and J is TRBJ1-2; 7 bases agree with TRBD1. CDR1 and CDR2 from the germline V gene are MNHEY and SVGAGI. Unmatched junction bases numbered 6, after V lost 6 bases and J lost 8 bases. The CDR3 sequence is 12 residues long. This CDR3 reads CASSGQVVGYTF. The CDR3 DNA sequence: TGTGCCAGCAGCGGACAGGTAGTCGGCTACACCTTC.

This clone was found once. V gene TRBV7-8 combines with J gene TRBJ1-5; D gene unclear. V lost 4 bases and J 9 bases, leaving 13 bases between the germline ends. Germline values: CDR1 SGHVS, CDR2 FQNEAQ. The CDR3 is 13 residues long. This CDR3 is CASSSESGWPQHF. DNA for the CDR3: TGTGCCAGCAGCTCCGAGAGTGGTTGGCCCCAGCATTTT.

This chain joins TRBV5-1 and TRBJ2-7; weak D call: TRBD2 (6 bases). The germline V gene encodes CDR1 SGHRS and CDR2 YFSETQ. Trimming removed 4 bases at V and 4 bases at J, with 21 bases between. This CDR3 is 16 amino acids long. CDR3 sequence: CASSQDPGVRDYEQYF. The CDR3 DNA reads TGCGCCAGCAGCCAAGATCCGGGGGTGCGAGATTACGAGCAGTACTTC.

The chain combines TRBV6-6 with TRBJ1-2; 9 nucleotides agree with TRBD1. CDR3 size: 12 residues. J lost 4 bases, V lost 10 bases, and 4 bases had no gene match. Germline loops: CDR1 MNHNY, CDR2 SVGAGI (reference sequence). The CDR3 sequence: CATGQGIYGYTF. CDR3 DNA: TGTGCCACGGGACAGGGTATCTATGGCTACACCTTC.

The J gene is TRBJ2-5, the V gene TRBV6-5; D is perhaps TRBD1 (5 bases). Trimming took off 6 bases at V and 0 bases at J, with 5 bases between the two ends. This CDR3 contains 12 residues. CDR1 is MNHEY and CDR2 is SVGAGI in the germline V gene. CDR3 DNA: TGTGCCAGCAGCAGGGACCAAGAGACCCAGTACTTC. Residues: CASSRDQETQYF.

The J gene is TRBJ1-6, the V gene TRBV28; D may be TRBD1 (5 bases). CDR3 length: 16 residues. CDR1 is MDHEN, CDR2 SYDVKM, per germline. V was pared by 3 bases and J by 6 bases, with 15 bases between. Here the CDR3 reads CASSFSLPGFNSPLHF. Here the CDR3 DNA reads TGTGCCAGCAGTTTTTCATTACCAGGGTTTAATTCACCCCTCCACTTT.